The 28 T cell receptor beta chains presented below share a single source sample, sequenced in a study of cytomegalovirus exposure and HLA in healthy donors. Primers included in the PCR were 60 Vbeta and 13 Jbeta primers. Produced via immunoSEQ multiplex PCR; TCRdb's table is partial and in-frame only. The sample includes around 150,000 clones, more than 75% of them seen just once. Sequenced sample: PBMCs. The receptors come from a human donor in good health.

This clone was observed a handful of times. The rearrangement uses TRBV4-1 and TRBJ2-6; D is ambiguous. The length of the CDR3 is 16 residues. The V gene's germline CDR1 is MGHRA and CDR2 YSYEKL. V was trimmed by 0 bases and J by 0 bases, leaving 6 bases between them. The CDR3 protein is CASSQEAASGANVLTF. The CDR3 coding sequence is TGCGCCAGCAGCCAAGAGGCCGCCTCTGGGGCCAACGTCCTGACTTTC.

V usage is TRBV11-2 and J usage is TRBJ1-1; 7 nucleotides agree with TRBD1. Germline V gene sequence: CDR1 SGHAT, CDR2 FQNNGV. V was pared by 4 bases and J by 6 bases, with 2 bases of the junction left unmatched. CDR3 length: 12 residues. The CDR3 region has the DNA TGTGCCAGCAGCTACAGGGGCCCTGAAGCTTTCTTT. It is translated as CASSYRGPEAFF.

The genes are TRBV28 and TRBJ2-7, with 9 nucleotides matching TRBD2. CDR3 length: 16 residues. Germline lookup yields CDR1 MDHEN and CDR2 SYDVKM. V gave up 4 bases and J gave up 5 bases; unmatched junction bases: 12. The CDR3: CASSSIAGVGLDEQYF. CDR3 in DNA: TGTGCCAGCAGTTCCATAGCGGGAGTAGGTTTAGACGAGCAGTACTTC.

V and J are TRBV6-4 and TRBJ2-2; 7 positions agree with TRBD1. Germline V gene data show CDR1 as MRHNA and CDR2 as SNTAGT. The CDR3 consists of 13 residues. The V and J ends lost 6 bases and 7 bases, in that order; junction bases with no gene match: 5. The CDR3 region has the DNA TGTGCCAGCAGAGACCGGGACAGCGGGGAGCTGTTTTTT. This codes for CASRDRDSGELFF.

The gene calls are TRBV15 and TRBJ2-2; weak D call: TRBD1 (7 bases). V gave up 4 bases and J gave up 7 bases, with 10 bases separating them. The V gene's germline CDR1 is LNHNV and CDR2 YYDKDF (reference sequence). The CDR3 has 13 amino acids. CDR3 sequence reads: CATSNQGGGELFF. Written as DNA, the CDR3 is TGTGCCACCAGCAACCAGGGGGGCGGGGAGCTGTTTTTT.

The V gene is TRBV5-8, the J gene TRBJ1-3; 7 nucleotides line up with TRBD1. In germline, CDR1 is SGHTS, CDR2 YDEGEE. This CDR3 is 15 amino acids long. V dropped 2 bases and J dropped 0; count of bases not matched to a gene: 2. The CDR3: CASSLEGASGNTIYF. The CDR3, as DNA: TGTGCCAGCAGCTTAGAGGGGGCCTCTGGAAACACCATATATTTT.

The chain links TRBV5-5 to TRBJ1-2, with 9 bases fitting TRBD1. V gave up 3 bases and J gave up 8 bases; unmatched junction bases: 11. This CDR3 is 15 amino acids long. Germline lookup yields CDR1 SGHKS and CDR2 YYEKEE (reference sequence). CDR3 amino acids: CASSSLPGTGTGYTF. The CDR3 nucleotides are TGTGCCAGCAGCTCGTTGCCAGGGACAGGGACCGGCTACACCTTC.

This sequence joins TRBV5-6 and TRBJ1-6, with D possibly being TRBD1 (5 bases). CDR3 length: 16 residues. Trimming removed 1 base from V and 9 bases from J, with 17 bases in between. Per the germline V gene, CDR1 is SGHDT and CDR2 is YYEEEE. The CDR3: CASSLRVGREGSPLHF. CDR3 bases: TGTGCCAGCAGCTTGAGGGTTGGCAGGGAAGGTTCACCCCTCCACTTT.

The rearrangement uses TRBV6-6 and TRBJ2-2; D gene uncertain. This CDR3 is built from 13 residues. V lost 6 bases, J lost 7 bases, and 12 bases lay in between. Germline-derived CDR1 and CDR2 are MNHNY and SVGAGI (reference sequence). The CDR3 DNA reads TGTGCCAGCAGGCCACAGACCTTCGGGGAGCTGTTTTTT. Its protein is CASRPQTFGELFF.

This clone has more than one count but fewer than ten. The V call is TRBV19, the J call TRBJ1-2; the match to TRBD1 covers 8 bases. The CDR3 sequence is 15 residues long. The V and J ends lost 4 bases and 4 bases, in that order; junction bases with no gene match: 8. Germline CDR1 reads LNHDA; CDR2 reads SQIVND (reference sequence). The CDR3 DNA reads TGTGCCAGTAGTACAACAGGGGGACCACTCTATGGCTACACCTTC. Its protein product is CASSTTGGPLYGYTF. The entire variable domain, with the rest obtained from reference TRBV19 and TRBJ1-2, is as follows: DGGITQSPKYLFRKEGQNVTLSCEQNLNHDAMYWYRQDPGQGLRLIYYSQIVNDFQKGDIAEGYSVSREKKESFPLTVTSAQKNPTAFYLCASSTTGGPLYGYTFGSGTRLTVV.

V is TRBV5-1 and J is TRBJ1-3; 7 bases map to TRBD1. The CDR3 covers 16 residues. CDR1 is SGHRS and CDR2 is YFSETQ in the germline V gene. J lost 4 bases, V lost 0 bases, and 7 bases had no gene match. In nucleotides, the CDR3 is TGCGCCAGCAGCTTGGAACAGGGGAACGGGGGAAACACCATATATTTT. Translated: CASSLEQGNGGNTIYF.

This clone was found a few times. The chain employs TRBV4-1 and TRBJ1-5; D unresolved. CDR3 length: 12 residues. CDR1 is MGHRA and CDR2 is YSYEKL in the germline V gene. Trimming removed 3 bases from V and 8 bases from J, with 8 bases in between. The CDR3 spells CASSHRGEPQHF. In DNA, the CDR3 is TGCGCCAGCAGCCACCGAGGAGAGCCCCAGCATTTT.

This clone was counted between two and nine times. The chain couples TRBV5-1 to TRBJ2-5, with TRBD2 identical over 7 bases. V dropped 0 bases and J dropped 2; count of bases not matched to a gene: 10. Germline values: CDR1 SGHRS, CDR2 YFSETQ. This CDR3 region has 17 residues. CDR3 amino acids: CASSLGYGGNSQETQYF. The CDR3 DNA follows: TGCGCCAGCAGCTTGGGTTACGGGGGGAACTCTCAAGAGACCCAGTACTTC.

V usage is TRBV7-6 and J usage is TRBJ2-5; TRBD2 agrees at 7 bases. V lost 4 bases and J lost 5; bases outside the gene matches: 10. Germline V gene data show CDR1 as SGHVS and CDR2 as FNYEAQ. CDR3 length: 15 residues. CDR3 sequence (DNA): TGTGCCAGCAGCTACCGCGCGGGGGAGGTTGAGACCCAGTACTTC. This gives the protein CASSYRAGEVETQYF.

The CDR3 here is CASSPITREGFTEAFF. The CDR3 DNA follows: TGTGCCAGCTCACCAATAACCCGGGAAGGGTTTACTGAAGCTTTCTTT. The chain is built from TRBV18 and TRBJ1-1; D uncertain. Trimming shortened V by 2 bases and J by 5 bases, and 18 bases separated the two germline ends. The germline V gene has CDR1 KGHSH and CDR2 LQKENI. This CDR3 spans 16 amino acids.

This sequence joins TRBV19 and TRBJ2-1; TRBD2 aligns across 11 bases. Germline loops: CDR1 LNHDA, CDR2 SQIVND (reference sequence). V trimming: 5 bases; J trimming: 3 bases; junction bases outside the gene matches: 3. This CDR3 contains 15 residues. CDR3 sequence (DNA): TGTGCCAGTAGTTTCGGGACTAGCGGCTACAATGAGCAGTTCTTC. It codes for CASSFGTSGYNEQFF.

The rearrangement links TRBV29-1 to TRBJ2-7, with D perhaps matching TRBD1 (5 bases). The germline V and J ends were trimmed by 6 bases and 4 bases, with 13 bases remaining between them. The CDR3 is made up of 12 amino acids. Germline V CDR1 and CDR2: SQVTM, ANQGSEA. DNA of the CDR3: TGCAGCGTCCAAATAGGGGTATACGAGCAGTACTTC. Translation gives CSVQIGVYEQYF.

V is TRBV19 and J is TRBJ2-2; 7 nucleotides match TRBD2. This CDR3 region has 14 residues. CDR1 is LNHDA, CDR2 SQIVND, per germline (reference sequence). V lost 7 bases, J lost 5 bases, and 7 bases stayed unmatched. CDR3 DNA: TGTGCCAGTACTCCACCGGGGGGAACCGGGGAGCTGTTTTTT. This encodes CASTPPGGTGELFF.

The rearrangement joins TRBV2 to TRBJ2-2, with D perhaps TRBD1 (7 bases). CDR1 is SNHLY, CDR2 FYNNEI, per germline. The CDR3 totals 13 residues. V shed 3 bases and J shed 6 bases, with 8 bases lying between them. CDR3 sequence: CASSDRGAGELFF. The CDR3 DNA reads as TGTGCCAGCAGTGACAGGGGGGCCGGGGAGCTGTTTTTT. The full variable domain, rest sourced from reference TRBV2 and TRBJ2-2, is EPEVTQTPSHQVTQMGQEVILRCVPISNHLYFYWYRQILGQKVEFLVSFYNNEISEKSEIFDDQFSVERPDGSNFTLKIRSTKLEDSAMYFCASSDRGAGELFFGEGSRLTVL.

This clone was counted between two and nine times. The CDR3 spells CASRIGLAGGETQYF. The DNA for the CDR3 is TGTGCCAGCAGAATTGGACTAGCGGGAGGAGAGACCCAGTACTTC. The gene calls are TRBV7-9 and TRBJ2-5; 14 positions agree with TRBD2. The CDR3 loop spans 15 amino acids. Germline lookup yields CDR1 SEHNR and CDR2 FQNEAQ (reference sequence). V gave up 6 bases and J gave up 4 bases; unmatched junction bases: 4.

This chain links TRBV7-9 with TRBJ2-1, with TRBD1 matching 9 bases. Germline V gene lookup returns CDR1 SEHNR and CDR2 FQNEAQ (reference sequence). With V trimmed by 3 bases and J by 10 bases, 7 bases remained unmatched. CDR3 length equals 14 residues. The CDR3 DNA is TGTGCCAGCAGCTTCCGGGACAGGGAGTACGAGCAGTTCTTC. It yields the protein CASSFRDREYEQFF.

The rearrangement uses TRBV15 and TRBJ1-1; D remains unclear. The CDR3 has 18 residues. Germline V gene lookup returns CDR1 LNHNV and CDR2 YYDKDF (reference sequence). V was trimmed by 5 bases and J by 3 bases, leaving 25 bases between them. CDR3 sequence (DNA): TGTGCCACCAGCCGACGGAATACTGGCGGGTGGGCAGACACTGAAGCTTTCTTT. This gives the protein CATSRRNTGGWADTEAFF.

The J gene is TRBJ1-4, the V gene TRBV7-8; perhaps TRBD1 as D (6 bases). Trimming took off 4 bases at V and 0 bases at J, with 9 bases between the two ends. This CDR3 spans 15 amino acids. CDR1 is SGHVS and CDR2 is FQNEAQ in the germline V gene. The CDR3 coding sequence is TGTGCCAGCAGCTATACAGGGTCAACTAATGAAAAACTGTTTTTT. Its protein product is CASSYTGSTNEKLFF.

This clone was seen just once. J is TRBJ2-3 and V is TRBV19; 13 bases are shared with TRBD2. Germline assignment: CDR1 LNHDA and CDR2 SQIVND (reference sequence). The CDR3 is 15 residues long. V shed 3 bases, J shed 6 bases, and the junction held 3 bases outside the gene matches. In DNA form, the CDR3 reads TGTGCCAGTAGTATCCTGGGACTAGCGGGGGATACGCAGTATTTT. Residues: CASSILGLAGDTQYF.

This chain links TRBV28 with TRBJ1-2; D is undetermined. CDR1 is MDHEN and CDR2 is SYDVKM in the germline V gene. V lost 3 bases to trimming and J lost 2 bases, with 7 bases between them. This CDR3 contains 13 residues. Here the CDR3 DNA reads TGTGCCAGCAGTTTCCCAGGCAACTATGGCTACACCTTC. It encodes CASSFPGNYGYTF.

Only a few counts were recorded for this clone. The rearrangement links TRBV9 to TRBJ2-1; D is uncertain. The germline V gene has CDR1 SGDLS and CDR2 YYNGEE. The CDR3 is made up of 13 amino acids. The germline V and J ends were trimmed by 0 bases and 5 bases, with 6 bases remaining between them. The CDR3 sequence: CASSVVGHNEQFF. The CDR3, as DNA: TGTGCCAGCAGCGTAGTTGGGCACAATGAGCAGTTCTTC.

This clone appeared a single time. The chain couples TRBV15 to TRBJ2-2, with D possibly matching TRBD2 (7 bases). Germline V gene lookup returns CDR1 LNHNV and CDR2 YYDKDF (reference sequence). The CDR3 totals 16 residues. Trimming cost V 5 bases and J 4 bases, with 17 bases left between them. The CDR3 DNA is TGTGCCACCAGCGGCCTTGGGGGGGCGCGCACCGGGGAGCTGTTTTTT. This sequence encodes CATSGLGGARTGELFF.

The V and J genes are TRBV6-5 and TRBJ1-5, with D perhaps matching TRBD1 (5 bases). The germline V gene has CDR1 MNHEY and CDR2 SVGAGI. Trimming cost V 0 bases and J 2 bases, with 5 bases left between them. The CDR3 is 14 residues long. The CDR3 here is CASSYSTGNQPQHF. For the CDR3, the DNA is TGTGCCAGCAGTTACTCGACAGGCAATCAGCCCCAGCATTTT.